These 13 T cell receptor beta chains share one sample of origin, sequenced in a study of response to subunit inactivated influenza vaccine. TCRdb analysed the RT-PCR reads with MiXCR anew, one entry per CDR3 protein. This sample has hundreds of thousands of distinct CDR3 sequences, with approximately 15% found just once. The source was PBMCs from blood, collected around two weeks before vaccination. Receptor source: a man aged 45 to 65 who received an inactivated influenza vaccine.

CDR3 nucleotide sequence: TGTGCCAGCAGTTTAGATCCCATGAACACTGAAGCTTTCTTT. As protein: CASSLDPMNTEAFF. The chain is built from TRBV12-3 or TRBV12-4 and TRBJ1-1; D unclear. The CDR3 spans 14 residues. V lost 1 base to trimming and J lost 0 bases, with 6 bases between them.

This clonotype was seen a few times. This chain connects TRBV27 to TRBJ1-4; no firm D call. This CDR3 is 14 amino acids long. V lost 6 bases and J lost 3, with 11 bases in between. Germline values: CDR1 MNHEY, CDR2 SMNVEV (reference sequence). The CDR3 protein is CASSRSGSNEKLFF. CDR3 bases: TGTGCCAGCAGCCGCTCGGGGTCTAATGAAAAACTGTTTTTT.

J is TRBJ1-6 and V is TRBV20-1; TRBD1 might be the D (5 bases). Looked up from germline, CDR1 is DFQATT and CDR2 is SNEGSKA (reference sequence). The CDR3 sequence is 14 residues long. The V end lost 1 base, the J end lost 7 bases, and 11 bases lay between the germline ends. In DNA, the CDR3 is TGCAGTGCTAGAGGGGGGACGGACAATTCACCCCTCCACTTT. Translated, it gives CSARGGTDNSPLHF.

The rearrangement links TRBV6-2 or TRBV6-3 to TRBJ2-5; either TRBD1 or TRBD2 may fit D (5 bases each). Germline-derived CDR1 and CDR2 are MNHEY and SVGEGT. This CDR3 is built from 16 residues. V was trimmed by 0 bases and J by 2 bases, leaving 13 bases between them. The CDR3 DNA reads as TGTGCCAGCAGTTACTCGAAGTCATGGGGGCAAGAGACCCAGTACTTC. It translates to CASSYSKSWGQETQYF.

This chain links TRBV7-3 with TRBJ2-5; 7 positions agree with TRBD2. J was trimmed by 4 bases and V by 2 bases; bases with no gene match: 7. Germline CDR1 reads SGHTA; CDR2 reads FQGTGA. This CDR3 is 15 amino acids long. In DNA, the CDR3 is TGTGCCAGCAGCTTATGGGCTAGCGGTAGAGAGACCCAGTACTTC. Amino acids: CASSLWASGRETQYF.

The chain uses TRBV12-3 or TRBV12-4 and TRBJ2-3; D unresolved. The CDR3 contains 16 residues. Trimming took 3 bases from V and 6 from J, leaving 19 bases between them. CDR3: CASSFLVGPGPDTQYF. The CDR3 coding sequence is TGTGCCAGCAGTTTCCTGGTGGGCCCCGGCCCGGATACGCAGTATTTT.

V usage is TRBV12-3 or TRBV12-4 and J usage is TRBJ2-2; D is possibly TRBD1 (5 bases). The V end lost 1 base, the J end lost 1 base, and 7 bases lay between the germline ends. The CDR3 consists of 15 residues. The chain's CDR3 is CASSLVTGNTGELFF. The CDR3 bases are TGTGCCAGCAGTTTAGTTACAGGGAACACCGGGGAGCTGTTTTTT.

This clonotype occurred many times. V is TRBV27 and J is TRBJ2-1; TRBD1 or TRBD2 may be the D gene (5 bases each). The CDR3 consists of 15 residues. Looked up from germline, CDR1 is MNHEY and CDR2 is SMNVEV (reference sequence). With 3 bases removed from V and 2 bases from J, the gap between germline ends came to 11 bases. The CDR3, as DNA: TGTGCCAGCAGTTTGGGGGTAGGGACCTACAATGAGCAGTTCTTC. It yields the protein CASSLGVGTYNEQFF.

The chain is built from TRBV7-9 and TRBJ1-4, with D perhaps TRBD1 (5 bases). CDR1 is SEHNR and CDR2 is FQNEAQ in the germline V gene (reference sequence). Trimming took off 5 bases at V and 8 bases at J, with 18 bases between the two ends. The CDR3 loop spans 15 amino acids. For the CDR3, the DNA is TGTGCCAGCAGCCTCTCAATCGGGGGGGAGGAAAAACTGTTTTTT. This codes for CASSLSIGGEEKLFF.

This clonotype was found a few times. The chain carries TRBV24-1 and TRBJ2-3, with D possibly TRBD2 on 6 matching bases. Germline V gives CDR1 KGHDR, CDR2 SFDVKD. V lost 4 bases and J lost 2, with 24 bases in between. The CDR3 is 19 amino acids. CDR3 sequence: CATSDLPYLTSGFTDTQYF. CDR3 in DNA: TGTGCCACCAGTGACCTACCCTACTTGACTAGTGGTTTCACAGATACGCAGTATTTT.

V is TRBV10-3 and J is TRBJ2-7; tentatively, D is TRBD1 (6 bases). V shed 5 bases and J shed 1 base, with 18 bases lying between them. The CDR3 totals 16 residues. Germline values: CDR1 ENHRY, CDR2 SYGVKD. The CDR3, as DNA: TGTGCCATCAGTACCCTGGACAGAAAATTATCCTACGAGCAGTACTTC. Protein sequence: CAISTLDRKLSYEQYF.

This clonotype was counted between two and nine times. This chain uses TRBV29-1 with TRBJ2-1; 7 positions agree with TRBD2. The junction had 5 bases not matched to a gene; V was cut back by 1 base and J by 5 bases. Per germline, CDR1 SQVTM and CDR2 ANQGSEA. CDR3 length: 14 residues. CDR3 DNA sequence: TGCAGCGTTGAAGCCAGACTAGCCAACAATGAGCAGTTCTTC. Residues: CSVEARLANNEQFF.

The J gene is TRBJ2-2, the V gene TRBV28, with TRBD1 matching over 9 bases. This CDR3 comprises 15 residues. The V segment lost 8 bases and the J segment 2 bases; nucleotides outside the gene matches: 6. Germline V lookup: CDR1 MDHEN, CDR2 SYDVKM. The CDR3 spells CASRGQGQNTGELFF. Written as DNA, the CDR3 is TGTGCCAGCCGCGGACAGGGGCAAAACACCGGGGAGCTGTTTTTT. The full variable domain, rest sourced from reference TRBV28 and TRBJ2-2, is DVKVTQSSRYLVKRTGEKVFLECVQDMDHENMFWYRQDPGLGLRLIYFSYDVKMKEKGDIPEGYSVSREKKERFSLILESASTNQTSMYLCASRGQGQNTGELFFGEGSRLTVL.